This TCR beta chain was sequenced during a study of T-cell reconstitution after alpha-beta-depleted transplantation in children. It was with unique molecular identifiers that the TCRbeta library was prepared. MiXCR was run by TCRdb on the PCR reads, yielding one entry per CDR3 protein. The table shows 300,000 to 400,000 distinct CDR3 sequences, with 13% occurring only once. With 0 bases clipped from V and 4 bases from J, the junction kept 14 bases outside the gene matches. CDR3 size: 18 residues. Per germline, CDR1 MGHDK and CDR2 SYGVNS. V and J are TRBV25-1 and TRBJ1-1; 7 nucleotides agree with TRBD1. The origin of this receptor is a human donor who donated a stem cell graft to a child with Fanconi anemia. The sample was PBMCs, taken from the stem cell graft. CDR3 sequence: CASSEYYPTRQGSTEAFF. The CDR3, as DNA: TGTGCCAGCAGTGAATATTACCCCACTCGACAGGGAAGCACTGAAGCTTTCTTT.